The subject of this entry is one T cell receptor (beta chain). The data originate from a study of monozygotic twins with inflammatory bowel disease. The CDR3 is 13 amino acids. Germline CDR1 is DFQATT and CDR2 is SNEGSKA (reference sequence). TCRdb reprocessed the 5' RACE reads and keeps a single row for each CDR3 protein, giving no DNA. Its clone listing holds a few hundred thousand distinct CDR3 sequences. The receptor comes from a human donor with ulcerative colitis or Crohn's disease, or a healthy co-twin of an affected twin (not recorded which). The sequenced sample was blood. The rearrangement joins TRBV20-1 to TRBJ2-5; no DNA is available, so the TRBD2 call from TCRdb remains unchecked. This CDR3 is CSAGLASGKTQYF.